A single sample gave rise to the 27 T cell receptor beta chains below, sequenced in a study of blood T cell repertoires in COVID-19. The data were produced by immunoSEQ multiplex PCR, yet TCRdb's version contains in-frame clones alone and is incomplete. The sample has tens of thousands of clones, around 86% seen once. Specimen: peripheral blood. All receptors come from an elderly woman with acute or convalescent COVID-19.

This rearrangement joins TRBV18 to TRBJ2-1; 8 bases are a match to TRBD2. This CDR3 is 15 amino acids long. J gave up 8 bases and V 3 bases, and 9 bases lay outside the gene matches. The germline CDR1 and CDR2 sequences are KGHSH and LQKENI. The CDR3 DNA is TGTGCCAGCTCACCTCTCGGGACTAGAAGCCATGAGCAGTTCTTC. This codes for CASSPLGTRSHEQFF.

The chain is built from TRBV5-6 and TRBJ2-1; 7 bases map to TRBD1. CDR1 SGHDT and CDR2 YYEEEE come from the germline V gene. The CDR3 is 13 amino acids. J lost 10 bases, V lost 6 bases, and 10 bases had no gene match. In nucleotides, the CDR3 is TGTGCCAGCATGTTGGGACAGATCTCCGAGCAGTTCTTC. This codes for CASMLGQISEQFF. The full variable domain, its missing parts supplied by reference TRBV5-6 and TRBJ2-1, is DAGVTQSPTHLIKTRGQQVTLRCSPKSGHDTVSWYQQALGQGPQFIFQYYEEEERQRGNFPDRFSGHQFPNYSSELNVNALLLGDSALYLCASMLGQISEQFFGPGTRLTVL.

The chain carries TRBV9 and TRBJ2-3; 8 bases are a match to TRBD2. This CDR3 spans 16 amino acids. The germline V gene encodes CDR1 SGDLS and CDR2 YYNGEE. Losses at the gene ends were 0 bases for V and 3 bases for J; bases not matched to a gene: 6. CDR3: CASSVGLAGGTDTQYF. CDR3 nucleotides: TGTGCCAGCAGCGTAGGTCTAGCGGGCGGGACAGATACGCAGTATTTT.

The genes are TRBV5-1 and TRBJ1-4; TRBD1 matches 8 bases. J gave up 3 bases and V 4 bases, and 2 bases lay outside the gene matches. The CDR3 runs to 14 residues. CDR1 is SGHRS, CDR2 YFSETQ, per germline. The DNA for the CDR3 is TGCGCCAGCAGCCCGACAGGGGCTAATGAAAAACTGTTTTTT. Translated: CASSPTGANEKLFF.

The V and J genes are TRBV18 and TRBJ2-3; tentative D call: TRBD2 (6 bases). Germline values: CDR1 KGHSH, CDR2 LQKENI. The CDR3 covers 13 residues. The V and J ends lost 3 bases and 6 bases respectively, with 10 bases between them. Here the CDR3 reads CASSPWRADTQYF. CDR3 nucleotide sequence: TGTGCCAGCTCACCCTGGAGGGCGGATACGCAGTATTTT.

The rearrangement uses TRBV6-2 or TRBV6-3 and TRBJ2-5; 9 bases fit TRBD2. This CDR3 is built from 15 residues. From germline, CDR1 is MNHEY and CDR2 SVGEGT. V trimming: 2 bases; J trimming: 4 bases; junction bases outside the gene matches: 5. The CDR3 bases are TGTGCCAGCAGTTACGCGGGGGGGCCGTTAGAGACCCAGTACTTC. Translated, it gives CASSYAGGPLETQYF.

This chain connects TRBV19 to TRBJ2-2; a possible D gene is TRBD1 (5 bases). The CDR3 is 17 amino acids. Trimming stripped 6 bases from V and 0 bases from J, with 17 bases between. CDR1 and CDR2 (germline): LNHDA, SQIVND (reference sequence). The CDR3: CASRPGALTSNTGELFF. In DNA form, the CDR3 reads TGTGCCAGTAGACCTGGGGCCCTAACTTCGAACACCGGGGAGCTGTTTTTT.

V is TRBV19 and J is TRBJ1-4, with 8 bases fitting TRBD1. Germline loops: CDR1 LNHDA, CDR2 SQIVND (reference sequence). Trimming at V came to 3 bases and at J to 3 bases, leaving 3 bases not matched to a gene. This CDR3 has 15 amino acids. The CDR3, as DNA: TGTGCCAGTAGTATCCAGGGACAGGCTAATGAAAAACTGTTTTTT. Protein product: CASSIQGQANEKLFF.

The V gene is TRBV7-9, the J gene TRBJ1-2, with D possibly being TRBD1 (6 bases). The V gene's germline CDR1 is SEHNR and CDR2 FQNEAQ (reference sequence). V lost 1 base to trimming and J lost 2 bases, with 11 bases between them. This CDR3 comprises 15 residues. The CDR3 sequence is CASSLDWGRNYGYTF. In nucleotides, the CDR3 is TGTGCCAGCAGCTTAGATTGGGGGCGCAACTATGGCTACACCTTC.

V and J are TRBV18 and TRBJ1-1; D might be TRBD1 (6 bases). The germline V gene encodes CDR1 KGHSH and CDR2 LQKENI. Between the trimmed V and J ends, which lost 5 bases and 7 bases, there was a span of 14 bases. The CDR3 totals 13 residues. This CDR3 is CASSSKRGGEAFF. The DNA of the CDR3 is TGTGCCAGCTCATCTAAAAGGGGGGGTGAAGCTTTCTTT.

V usage is TRBV30 and J usage is TRBJ2-1; 12 bases map to TRBD2. V shed 2 bases and J 4 bases; nucleotides not matched to a gene: 3. This CDR3 is 15 amino acids long. The germline V gene has CDR1 GTSNPN and CDR2 SVGIG (reference sequence). CDR3 bases: TGTGCCTGGAGTATTGGACTAGCGGGGTACAATGAGCAGTTCTTC. This sequence encodes CAWSIGLAGYNEQFF.

The chain recombines TRBV7-9 with TRBJ2-3; TRBD2 agrees at 8 bases. V shed 5 bases and J 6 bases; nucleotides not matched to a gene: 10. This CDR3 has 15 residues. Germline-derived CDR1 and CDR2 are SEHNR and FQNEAQ (reference sequence). The CDR3 DNA reads as TGTGCCAGCAGCCCCACCGGGACTAGTGCCGATACGCAGTATTTT. Amino acid sequence: CASSPTGTSADTQYF.

CDR3 amino acids: CASSPGLAGYQETQYF. The CDR3 coding sequence is TGTGCCAGCAGCCCGGGACTAGCGGGGTACCAAGAGACCCAGTACTTC. The genes are TRBV11-3 and TRBJ2-5, with 13 bases identical to TRBD2. The CDR3 runs 16 residues. V lost 5 bases and J lost 0; bases outside the gene matches: 3. Germline loops: CDR1 SGHNT, CDR2 YENEEA.

V gene TRBV6-2 or TRBV6-3 combines with J gene TRBJ2-7, with 13 nucleotides matching TRBD2. Germline CDR1 MNHEY, CDR2 SVGEGT. This CDR3 contains 16 residues. J lost 7 bases, V lost 4 bases, and 10 bases had no gene match. CDR3 loop: CASSSPTGLAGVEQYF. Here the CDR3 DNA reads TGTGCCAGCAGTTCGCCAACTGGACTAGCGGGAGTTGAGCAGTACTTC.

The chain recombines TRBV21-1 with TRBJ2-1; the table's D call, TRBD2, was not checked against the DNA. TRBV21-1 is deemed a pseudogene. The CDR3 contains 15 residues. Here the CDR3 reads CASSTRRGLYNEQFF. CDR3 nucleotide sequence: TGTGCCAGCAGCACTAGAAGAGGGCTTTACAATGAGCAGTTCTTC.

J is TRBJ1-6 and V is TRBV11-2; possible D gene TRBD1, 5 bases. Trimming pared 5 bases from V and 7 bases from J, leaving 15 bases between. The germline CDR1 and CDR2 sequences are SGHAT and FQNNGV. This CDR3 region has 15 residues. CDR3 coding DNA: TGTGCCAGCAGCCCCCAGGGAAAGCGCAATTCACCCCTCCACTTT. It is translated as CASSPQGKRNSPLHF.

On this clone: At one end, the junction sequence differs from germline, possibly due to a read error. V gene TRBV30 combines with J gene TRBJ2-7; the match to TRBD2 covers 14 bases. Germline V CDR1 and CDR2: GTSNPN, SVGIG (reference sequence). The CDR3 has 13 amino acids. CDR3 residues: CAWSVHGLAGGWF. The CDR3 bases are TGTGCCTGGAGTGTCCACGGACTAGCGGGGGGTTGGTTC.

This chain connects TRBV5-4 to TRBJ1-2; D not resolved. From germline, CDR1 is SGHNT and CDR2 YYREEE (reference sequence). CDR3 length: 16 amino acids. Trimming stripped 10 bases from V and 1 base from J, with 23 bases between. The CDR3, as DNA: TGTGCCTCTACAGTCCGCCTAACGCAATATAACTATGGCTACACCTTC. It translates to CASTVRLTQYNYGYTF.

The chain links TRBV10-3 to TRBJ2-7, with D unclear. V gave up 0 bases and J gave up 10 bases, with 10 bases separating them. Per germline, CDR1 ENHRY and CDR2 SYGVKD. The CDR3 is made up of 12 amino acids. The CDR3 DNA sequence: TGTGCCATCAGTGAGTCGGAGTACGGACAGTACTTC. It translates to CAISESEYGQYF.

The rearrangement links TRBV6-5 to TRBJ2-3; D may be TRBD2 (6 bases). The CDR3 consists of 14 residues. Deletions cut 2 bases from V and 5 bases from J, with 11 bases between. CDR1 is MNHEY, CDR2 SVGAGI, per germline. CDR3 region: CASSYGGYLDTQYF. The CDR3 DNA reads TGTGCCAGCAGTTACGGGGGGTATCTAGATACGCAGTATTTT.

The chain uses TRBV7-9 and TRBJ2-3, with 10 bases aligning to TRBD1. The germline V gene encodes CDR1 SEHNR and CDR2 FQNEAQ (reference sequence). With 5 bases clipped from V and 5 bases from J, the junction kept 4 bases outside the gene matches. This CDR3 contains 14 residues. As DNA, the CDR3 is TGTGCCAGCAGCCCAGACAGGGGGCAAGATACGCAGTATTTT. Residues: CASSPDRGQDTQYF. Full variable domain (outside the CDR3, taken from reference TRBV7-9 and TRBJ2-3): DTGVSQNPRHKITKRGQNVTFRCDPISEHNRLYWYRQTLGQGPEFLTYFQNEAQLEKSRLLSDRFSAERPKGSFSTLEIQRTEQGDSAMYLCASSPDRGQDTQYFGPGTRLTVL.

This clone has only a few counts. CDR3 in amino acids: CASSIATGRMSPLHF. CDR3 nucleotides: TGTGCCAGTAGTATAGCCACAGGGCGAATGTCACCCCTCCACTTT. This rearrangement joins TRBV19 to TRBJ1-6; D possibly corresponds to TRBD1 (6 bases). The length of the CDR3 is 15 residues. The V end lost 1 base, the J end lost 10 bases, and 14 bases lay between the germline ends. Germline V lookup: CDR1 LNHDA, CDR2 SQIVND (reference sequence).

The chain uses TRBV5-4 and TRBJ2-3; 8 positions match TRBD2. CDR1 is SGHNT, CDR2 YYREEE, per germline (reference sequence). Trimming removed 4 bases from V and 0 bases from J; junction bases left unmatched: 10. The CDR3 has 17 residues. CDR3 protein: CASSVAPASGSTDTQYF. CDR3 bases: TGTGCCAGCAGCGTGGCCCCGGCTAGCGGGAGCACAGATACGCAGTATTTT. The whole variable domain, remainder taken from reference TRBV5-4 and TRBJ2-3, is ETGVTQSPTHLIKTRGQQVTLRCSSQSGHNTVSWYQQALGQGPQFIFQYYREEENGRGNFPPRFSGLQFPNYSSELNVNALELDDSALYLCASSVAPASGSTDTQYFGPGTRLTVL.

The V and J genes are TRBV10-3 and TRBJ2-7; 9 bases fit TRBD2. The ends lost 3 bases at V and 5 bases at J; junction bases unmatched: 8. The CDR3 sequence is 15 residues long. Germline CDR1 reads ENHRY; CDR2 reads SYGVKD. The chain's CDR3 is CAISDFEREENEQYF. In nucleotides, the CDR3 is TGTGCCATCAGTGATTTCGAGCGGGAGGAAAACGAGCAGTACTTC.

In DNA, the CDR3 is TGTGCCAGCAGCTTGTTGTACGGGACTAGCACAGATACGCAGTATTTT. Encoded protein: CASSLLYGTSTDTQYF. The chain combines TRBV5-4 with TRBJ2-3, with a tentative D call TRBD2 (6 bases). This CDR3 is 16 amino acids long. Germline V lookup: CDR1 SGHNT, CDR2 YYREEE (reference sequence). The germline V and J ends were trimmed by 1 base and 0 bases, with 12 bases remaining between them.

The chain joins TRBV29-1 to TRBJ1-4; D is undetermined. Per germline, CDR1 SQVTM and CDR2 ANQGSEA. Trimming removed 7 bases at V and 8 bases at J, with 20 bases between. This CDR3 region has 14 residues. CDR3 amino acids: CSAESGEGSEKLFF. Written as DNA, the CDR3 is TGCAGCGCCGAAAGCGGGGAGGGTAGCGAAAAACTGTTTTTT.

This chain uses TRBV6-5 with TRBJ2-3, with no clear D. Germline CDR1 reads MNHEY; CDR2 reads SVGAGI. V lost 5 bases, J lost 2 bases, and 11 bases lay in between. The CDR3 is made up of 14 amino acids. CDR3 sequence: CASSPGLTTDTQYF. The CDR3 DNA reads as TGTGCCAGCAGTCCAGGTTTAACCACAGATACGCAGTATTTT.